Sequencing of this TCR beta chain was carried out in a study of T-cell memory formation after mild COVID-19. Study context: In these data, TCR clusters were largely donor specific. Broader study findings: Clones that contracted from day 15 to 85 had balanced CD4/CD8; later expanders were CD4+ biased.

Constant-segment primers served in 5'RACE that generated TCR alpha and TCR beta cDNA libraries bearing sample barcodes and UMIs. TCRdb re-analysed the 5' RACE reads in MiXCR, keeping a single row per CDR3 protein. The sample contains hundreds of thousands of distinct CDR3 sequences, 20% to 25% of which appear only once. The CDR3 sequence is 15 residues long. CDR1 is LNHDA, CDR2 SQIVND, per germline (reference sequence). The J segment lost 3 bases and the V segment lost 6 bases, leaving 10 bases of the junction unmatched. This clonotype was seen only a few times. The target antigen is unknown. V usage is TRBV19 and J usage is TRBJ2-5, with 7 bases that match TRBD1. Material for sequencing was PBMCs or a T cell subset sorted from them (not recorded which). The sequence came from a young man who had mild COVID-19 (a few samples of this study predate the infection). Cell type and time point are not known. Written as DNA, the CDR3 is TGTGCCAGTAGACCGAGACAGGGCAGGGAAGAGACCCAGTACTTC. Its protein product is CASRPRQGREETQYF.